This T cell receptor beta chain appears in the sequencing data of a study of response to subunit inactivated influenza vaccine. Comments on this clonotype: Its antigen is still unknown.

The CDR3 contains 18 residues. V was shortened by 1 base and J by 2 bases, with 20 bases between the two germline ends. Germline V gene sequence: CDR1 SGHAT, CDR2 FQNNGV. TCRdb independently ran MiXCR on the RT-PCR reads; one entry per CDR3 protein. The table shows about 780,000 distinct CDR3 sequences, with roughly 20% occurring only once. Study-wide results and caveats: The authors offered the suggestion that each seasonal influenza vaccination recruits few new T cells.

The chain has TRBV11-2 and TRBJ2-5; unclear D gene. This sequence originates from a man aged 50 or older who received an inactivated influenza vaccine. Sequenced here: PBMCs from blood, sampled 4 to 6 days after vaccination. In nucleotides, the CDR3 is TGTGCCAGCAGCTTAGGTGTCGTGGCCCGGGTATCGCAAGAGACCCAGTACTTC. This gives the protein CASSLGVVARVSQETQYF. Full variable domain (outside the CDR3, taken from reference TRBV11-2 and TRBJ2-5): EAGVAQSPRYKIIEKRQSVAFWCNPISGHATLYWYQQILGQGPKLLIQFQNNGVVDDSQLPKDRFSAERLKGVDSTLKIQPAKLEDSAVYLCASSLGVVARVSQETQYFGPGTRLLVL.